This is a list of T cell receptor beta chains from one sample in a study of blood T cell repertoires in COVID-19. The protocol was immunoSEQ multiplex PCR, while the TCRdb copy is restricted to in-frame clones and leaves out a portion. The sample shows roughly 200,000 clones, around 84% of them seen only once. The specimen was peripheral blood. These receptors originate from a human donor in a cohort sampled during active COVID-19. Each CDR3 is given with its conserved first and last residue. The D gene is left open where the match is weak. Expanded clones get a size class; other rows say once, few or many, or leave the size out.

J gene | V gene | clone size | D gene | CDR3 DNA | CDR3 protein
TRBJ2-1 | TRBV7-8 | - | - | TGTGCCAGCAGCTTGAGGAGGGCCCTAAGCTCCTACAATGAGCAGTTCTTC | CASSLRRALSSYNEQFF
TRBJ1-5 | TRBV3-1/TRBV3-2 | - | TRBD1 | TGTGCCAGCAGCCGTTCCGGGACAGCAGATCAGCCCCAGCATTTT | CASSRSGTADQPQHF
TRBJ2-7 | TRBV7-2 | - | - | TGTGCCAGCAGCTTAGAGAGCGGCCATGCCTACGAGCAGTACTTC | CASSLESGHAYEQYF
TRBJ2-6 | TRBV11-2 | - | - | TGTGCCAGCAGCTTTCAGCGGAGCGGCAAGGCTGGGGCCAACGTCCTGACTTTC | CASSFQRSGKAGANVLTF
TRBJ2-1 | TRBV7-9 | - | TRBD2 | TGTGCCAGCAGCCCGAGACTAGCGGGAGGGTTATACAATGAGCAGTTCTTC | CASSPRLAGGLYNEQFF
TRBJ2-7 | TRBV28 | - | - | TGTGCGACCCTCCGGGACTCCTACGAGCAGTACTTC | CATLRDSYEQYF
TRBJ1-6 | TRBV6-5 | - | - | TGTGCCAGCAGTTACGCCGGGAGCTCCTATAATTCACCCCTCCACTTT | CASSYAGSSYNSPLHF
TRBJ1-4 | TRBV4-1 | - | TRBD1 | TGCGCCAGCAGCCAAGATTGGACAGGGGGCTTTCATGAAAAACTGTTTTTT | CASSQDWTGGFHEKLFF
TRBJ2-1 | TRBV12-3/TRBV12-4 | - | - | TGTGCCACAGGGGAGCGGGAAAATGAGCAGTTCTTC | CATGERENEQFF
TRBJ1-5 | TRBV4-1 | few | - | TGCGCCAGCAGCCCTGGACAGAACAGCAATCAGCCCCAGCATTTT | CASSPGQNSNQPQHF
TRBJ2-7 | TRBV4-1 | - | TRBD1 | TGCGCCAGCAGCCAATCCGGGACAGGGCAGTACTTC | CASSQSGTGQYF
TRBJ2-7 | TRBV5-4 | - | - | TGTGCCAGCAGCTTTAATTACTACGAGCAGTACTTC | CASSFNYYEQYF
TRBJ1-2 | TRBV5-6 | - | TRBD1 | TGTGCCAGCAGCCAAGGGACAGGGATATATGGCTACACCTTC | CASSQGTGIYGYTF
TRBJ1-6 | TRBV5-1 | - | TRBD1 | TGCGCCAGCAGCTGGGGGACAGATGGTTCTTCACCCCTCCACTTT | CASSWGTDGSSPLHF
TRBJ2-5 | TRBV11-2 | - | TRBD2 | TGTGCCAGCAGCTACAGATATAGCGGGGCCCTCCGTGAGACCCAGTACTTC | CASSYRYSGALRETQYF
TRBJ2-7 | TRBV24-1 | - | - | TGTGCCACCAGTGATCCCGTGTCCTACGAGCAGTACTTC | CATSDPVSYEQYF
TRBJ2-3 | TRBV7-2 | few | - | TGTGCCAGCAGCTTAGTAGGCGGGCGGGCGCGCACAGATACGCAGTATTTT | CASSLVGGRARTDTQYF
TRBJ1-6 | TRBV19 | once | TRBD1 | TGTGCCAGTAGTTACGGGGACAGCTTTAATTCACCCCTCCACTTT | CASSYGDSFNSPLHF
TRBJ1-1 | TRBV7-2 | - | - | TGTGCCAGCAGCTCCCAACGTGCGGTGGTTGGCACTGAAGCTTTCTTT | CASSSQRAVVGTEAFF
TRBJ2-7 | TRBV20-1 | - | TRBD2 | TGCAGTGCAAGTCTAGCGGGAGGGCCCGGCGAGCAGTACTTC | CSASLAGGPGEQYF
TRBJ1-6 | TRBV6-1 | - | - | TGTGCCAGCAGTGACTACCAGACAGGCCCCGGTTCACCCCTCCACTTT | CASSDYQTGPGSPLHF
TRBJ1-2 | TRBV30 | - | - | TGTGCCTCCCCGAGCGGGGCCGACCCCTCCTATGGCTACACCTTC | CASPSGADPSYGYTF
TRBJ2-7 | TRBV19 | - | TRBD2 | TGTGCCAGTAGTATAGCTAGCGGGAGTGGTTACGAGCAGTACTTC | CASSIASGSGYEQYF
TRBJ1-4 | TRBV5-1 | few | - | TGCGCCAGCAGCGGGGGCCCTAATGAAAAACTGTTTTTT | CASSGGPNEKLFF
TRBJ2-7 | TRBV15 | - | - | TGTGCCACCAGCAGAGATAGGGGATCGGCAGTACGCGAGCAGTACTTC | CATSRDRGSAVREQYF
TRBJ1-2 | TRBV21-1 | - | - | TGTGCCAGCAGCAAAGGGGGGGAAGAGGAGGGCTATGGCTACACCTTC | CASSKGGEEEGYGYTF
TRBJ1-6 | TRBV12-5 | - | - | TGTGCTAGTGGTGCCGCGTTTAATTCACCCCTCCACTTT | CASGAAFNSPLHF
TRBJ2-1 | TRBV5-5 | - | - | TGTGCCAGCAGAGCTGGCACAGGGTCCTCGGGTGGTGAGCAGTTCTTC | CASRAGTGSSGGEQFF
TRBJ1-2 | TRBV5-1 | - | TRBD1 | TGCGCCAGCAGCTTACGGACAGGGGTCTATGGCTACACCTTC | CASSLRTGVYGYTF
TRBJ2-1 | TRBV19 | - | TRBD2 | TGTGCCAGTAGTTTCCAACTAGCGGACCCCTACAATGAGCAGTTCTTC | CASSFQLADPYNEQFF
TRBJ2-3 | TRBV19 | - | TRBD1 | TGTGCCAGTAGTAGGGGACAGGAGACAGATACGCAGTATTTT | CASSRGQETDTQYF
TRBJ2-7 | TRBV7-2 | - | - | TGTGCCAGCAGCTTAAATTCAGGGTTCTACGAGCAGTACTTC | CASSLNSGFYEQYF
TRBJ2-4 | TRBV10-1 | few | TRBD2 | TGCGCCAGCAGTGAGGGGGCTAGCGGGAGCATTCAGTACTTC | CASSEGASGSIQYF
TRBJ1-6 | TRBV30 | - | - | TGTGCCTGGACAGAAGACAGGCGATATAATTCACCCCTCCACTTT | CAWTEDRRYNSPLHF
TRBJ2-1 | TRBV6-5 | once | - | TGTGCCAGCAGCCAAGTAGCGGCCCCCTACAATGAGCAGTTCTTC | CASSQVAAPYNEQFF
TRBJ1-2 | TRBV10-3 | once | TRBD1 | TGTGCCATCAGTGAACCGACAGGGGGTATCTATGGCTACACCTTC | CAISEPTGGIYGYTF
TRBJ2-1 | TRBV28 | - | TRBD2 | TGTGCCAGCAGGGGGACTAGCTCGGTGTACAATGAGCAGTTCTTC | CASRGTSSVYNEQFF
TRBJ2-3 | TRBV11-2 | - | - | TGTGCCAGCAGTCGCCGAGCCCTTAGCCCCACAGATACGCAGTATTTT | CASSRRALSPTDTQYF
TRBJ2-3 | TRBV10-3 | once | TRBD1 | TGTGCCATCAGCCTACGGGACAGGGGAGTTAATACGCAGTATTTT | CAISLRDRGVNTQYF
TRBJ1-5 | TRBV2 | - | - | TGTGCCAGCAGTGGACAGCGCAATAGCAATCAGCCCCAGCATTTT | CASSGQRNSNQPQHF
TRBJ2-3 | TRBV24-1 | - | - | TGTGCCACCAGTGATTTCGGGCAGGGCAAGTCGGATACGCAGTATTTT | CATSDFGQGKSDTQYF
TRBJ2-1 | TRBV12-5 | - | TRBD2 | TGTGCTAGTGGTTTGGTACTAGCGGGAGGGCCGACCAATGAGCAGTTCTTC | CASGLVLAGGPTNEQFF
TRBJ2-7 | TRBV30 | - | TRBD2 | TGTGCCTGGAGTGCGTCTAGCGGAACCGAGCAGTACTTC | CAWSASSGTEQYF
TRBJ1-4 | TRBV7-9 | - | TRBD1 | TGTGCCAGCAGCTCCGGGACAGGGGAAGTTGGTAATGAAAAACTGTTTTTT | CASSSGTGEVGNEKLFF
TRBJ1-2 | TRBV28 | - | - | TGTGCCAGCAGTTATAGTCACGGGGGCTATGGCTACACCTTC | CASSYSHGGYGYTF